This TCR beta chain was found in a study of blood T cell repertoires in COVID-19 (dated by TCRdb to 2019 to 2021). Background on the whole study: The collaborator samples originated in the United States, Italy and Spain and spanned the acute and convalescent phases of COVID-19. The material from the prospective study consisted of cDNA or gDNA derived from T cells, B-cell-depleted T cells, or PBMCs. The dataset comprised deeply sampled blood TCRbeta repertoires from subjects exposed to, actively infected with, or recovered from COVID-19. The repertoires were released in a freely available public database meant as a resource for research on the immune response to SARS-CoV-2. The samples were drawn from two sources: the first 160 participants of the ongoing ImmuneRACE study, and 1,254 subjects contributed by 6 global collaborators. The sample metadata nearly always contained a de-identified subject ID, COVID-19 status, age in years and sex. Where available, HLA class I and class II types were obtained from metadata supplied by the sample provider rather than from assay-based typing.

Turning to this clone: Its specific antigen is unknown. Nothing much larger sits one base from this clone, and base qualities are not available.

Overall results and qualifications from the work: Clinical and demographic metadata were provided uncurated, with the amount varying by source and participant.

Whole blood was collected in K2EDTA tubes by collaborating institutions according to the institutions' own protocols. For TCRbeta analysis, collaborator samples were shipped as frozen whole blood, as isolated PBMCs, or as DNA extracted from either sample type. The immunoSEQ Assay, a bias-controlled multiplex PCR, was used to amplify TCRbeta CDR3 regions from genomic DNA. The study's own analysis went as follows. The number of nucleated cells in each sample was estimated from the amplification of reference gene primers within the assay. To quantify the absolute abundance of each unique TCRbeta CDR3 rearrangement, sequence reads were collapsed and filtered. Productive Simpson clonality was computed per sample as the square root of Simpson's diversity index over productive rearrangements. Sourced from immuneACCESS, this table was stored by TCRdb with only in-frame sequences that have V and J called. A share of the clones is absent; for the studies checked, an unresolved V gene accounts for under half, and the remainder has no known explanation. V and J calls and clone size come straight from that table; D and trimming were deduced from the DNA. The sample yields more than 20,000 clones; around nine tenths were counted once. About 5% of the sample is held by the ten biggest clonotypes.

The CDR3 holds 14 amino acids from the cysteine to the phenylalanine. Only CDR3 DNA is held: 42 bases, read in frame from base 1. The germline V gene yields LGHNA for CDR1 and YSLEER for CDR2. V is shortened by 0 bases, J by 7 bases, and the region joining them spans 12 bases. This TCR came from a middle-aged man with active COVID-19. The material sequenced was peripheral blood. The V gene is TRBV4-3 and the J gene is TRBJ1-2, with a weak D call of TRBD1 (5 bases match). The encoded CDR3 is CASSQDGGLVGYTF. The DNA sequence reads TGCGCCAGCAGCCAAGACGGGGGATTAGTTGGCTACACCTTC.